The sequence of this T cell receptor beta chain was determined in a study of blood T cells in healthy people across ages (dated by TCRdb to between 2014 and 2016). For the study in its entirety: In model experiments, roughly one uniquely barcoded TCR beta cDNA molecule per two T cells was captured by template switching. Age-related changes in TCR beta repertoire diversity were measured in the study by deep sequencing normalized with unique cDNA molecular identifiers. The donors were split into four age groups: young (average 16 years), middle-aged (more than 35), aged (roughly 60) and long-lived (under 90). Donors of different ages were randomly distributed across sequencing lanes to avoid experimental bias. For two donors (one aged 18 to 29 and one aged 80 or older), the study analyzed two additional independent replicas of 1 million unique cDNA reads from the same blood draw.

Remarks on this clonotype: No cognate antigen has been identified for it. The record has no base qualities; no much larger clone is one base away.

The donors were 40 or so Caucasian individuals from Russia, aged roughly 6 to 100 years, who were systemically healthy. Each donor gave ten milliliters of peripheral blood, drawn into EDTA-treated Vacutainer tubes. Ficoll-Paque density-gradient centrifugation was used to isolate PBMCs, with at least 7 million obtained per sample. Total RNA was extracted from PBMCs with Trizol reagent, with at least 6 micrograms obtained per sample. The percentages of naive CD45RAhigh/CD27high T cells were determined by flow cytometry on a PBMC aliquot from every donor. From a lookup of the germline V gene, CDR1 and CDR2 are MGHRA and YSYEKL. V lost 3 bases and J lost 2 bases; the stretch between them is 20 bases long. Taken from cysteine to phenylalanine, the CDR3 has 18 residues. Solely the CDR3 DNA is kept, with 54 bases framed from the first base. Libraries were made using 5' RACE. TCRdb shows the sequencer as Illumina HiSeq 2500. The second PCR ran for roughly 7 to 12 cycles and used a J-beta primer mix along with a sample-barcoded 5' primer. A template-switch 5' adaptor carrying 12 random nucleotides introduced a unique molecular identifier onto each TCR beta cDNA molecule. At least 2.5 million CDR3-containing paired-end reads were obtained from each sample. First-strand cDNA synthesis was performed from all RNA using the Mint cDNA synthesis kit, with priming by a TRBC-specific oligonucleotide. All cDNA was treated with uracil-DNA glycosylase and then went through a first 18-cycle PCR with the universal primers M1SS and BC2_uni_R. In the source study's methods: Normalization of each sample was performed by random selection of 1 million high-quality reads, each carrying a distinct molecular identifier. Reads with shared molecular identifiers were discarded instead of being binned into consensus sequences. MiTCR, with a Q25 quality threshold and the strictest error-elimination algorithm, was used for CDR3 identification, clonotype clustering and error correction. A nonparametric unseen species model with Euler transformation was used to estimate lower-bound total TCR beta diversity. TCRdb passed the public sequencing reads through fastp at Q25 and MiXCR, retaining productive beta sequences. Merged by CDR3 protein, the rows form single entries marked with the most common genes and DNA. TCRdb, not the authors, supplied the V and J calls. Within this sample are about 1,800,000 distinct CDR3 sequences, with approximately 28% of them counted one time only. The biggest ten clones account for roughly 8% of the sample.

General findings and caveats noted by the study authors: Because profiling used bulk unsorted PBMCs, naive and antigen-experienced compartments could not be compared conclusively. Compared with the aged group, more naive CD4+ T cells, fewer expanded clones and increased TCR diversity were shown by the long-lived group, suggesting age selection. Observed TCR beta diversity per million T cells fell roughly linearly with age, and a significant reduction was already apparent by age roughly 40. A strong correlation was found between observed TCR beta diversity and the percentage of naive T cells measured by flow cytometry. Estimates of total diversity based on one million sequenced T cells were regarded as lower bounds and as underestimates. Donor CMV infection status was unknown, potentially confounding age-related changes in expanded clonotypes.

The sequence derives from a woman under 40 in good health. The sequenced sample consisted of blood. The rearrangement joined TRBV4-1 to TRBJ2-4; the D call could be TRBD1 or TRBD2, with each sharing 7 bases. The bases are TGCGCCAGCAGCCAGGGCAGGGGGGGGAGCCGGTCCAAAAACATTCAGTACTTC. Its protein is CASSQGRGGSRSKNIQYF.